This TCR beta chain was profiled in a study of beta chain features in type 1 diabetes. Study-wide context: The samples had 85 million to 140 million sorted cells examined in all.

CD45RO/CCR7/CD25/CD127/CD95/CD27 sorting isolated CD4+ naive, central memory, regulatory and stem cell-like memory cells. The entirety of the isolated RNA underwent reverse transcription, so expressed TCRB transcripts were sequenced. The method was immunoSEQ multiplex PCR; TCRdb's version includes in-frame clones alone and lacks a portion of them. The repertoire has around 250,000 clones, less than 15% of them found once; the top ten carry 0.026%. As to this clone: The antigen remains unidentified.

Study-level results: Researchers reported that naive, central memory and Treg TCRB repertoires appeared more similar in patients than in healthy donors.

Trimming took 3 bases from V and 3 from J; bases not matched to a gene: 5. This CDR3 spans 14 amino acids. Germline loops: CDR1 LNHDA, CDR2 SQIVND (reference sequence). Sequencing input: naive CD4+ T cells from blood. V and J are TRBV19 and TRBJ2-7; 7 bases agree with TRBD1. This TCR derives from a woman in her thirties or forties in good health. The CDR3 spells CASSIDREFYEQYF. The CDR3 DNA sequence: TGTGCCAGTAGTATCGACAGGGAGTTCTACGAGCAGTACTTC.